A single TCR beta chain is shown here with its context. What this receptor recognizes is not known. Base quality data are lacking; no much larger clone is found one base away. The sample comes from a study of T cell repertoires in cytomegalovirus infection (dated by TCRdb to between 2018 and 2021). Context from the whole study: Peptide stimulations targeted recently identified HLA-C-restricted CMV epitopes, whose presentation resists viral immunomodulation, together with well-studied HLA-B-restricted epitopes. Because public TCR beta signatures pointed to carriage of CMV infection together with the matching HLA type, the HLA type of each donor mattered for the analysis.

The instrument given in TCRdb is Illumina HiSeq 1500. TCRdb cleaned the public reads at Q25 with fastp, built clones with MiXCR and kept in-frame beta chains. Every distinct CDR3 protein forms one entry, paired with its most common genes and DNA. This sample is represented by about 770,000 distinct CDR3 sequences; roughly 29% of them were singletons. The top ten clones comprise around 13% of the sample. The treatment or condition label for this specimen denotes: in vitro stimulation with specific CMV peptide epitopes to enrich CMV-specific T cells. What the study reported, not specific to this receptor: Carriers of CMV infection plus the relevant HLA type were discriminated by the cumulative frequency of public TCR beta family members in the study cohort and in an independent roughly 380-donor cohort. The ex vivo response was dominated by HLA-C-restricted CMV-specific TCR beta clonotypes, which also provided the single most frequent clonotype in two of eight donors.

Reading the germline V gene (reference sequence) gives CDR1 SEHNR and CDR2 FQNEAQ. Compared with germline, V lacks 5 bases and J lacks 6 bases; bases without a gene match: 12. The CDR3 measures 16 amino acids from cysteine to phenylalanine. Of all the DNA, just the CDR3 is kept, 48 bases in frame from base 1. This TCR was recovered from a human donor in good health (CMV status not recorded). Some clones in this sample may be carry-over from other donors' samples. Material: cultured CD8+ T cells from PBMCs, obtained from culture after CMV antigen stimulation. Recombination linked TRBV7-9 to TRBJ1-2; TRBD1 aligns with 10 central bases. CDR3 reads: CASSPPAGQGGHGYTF. The DNA is as follows: TGTGCCAGCAGCCCCCCCGCCGGACAGGGGGGCCATGGCTACACCTTC.